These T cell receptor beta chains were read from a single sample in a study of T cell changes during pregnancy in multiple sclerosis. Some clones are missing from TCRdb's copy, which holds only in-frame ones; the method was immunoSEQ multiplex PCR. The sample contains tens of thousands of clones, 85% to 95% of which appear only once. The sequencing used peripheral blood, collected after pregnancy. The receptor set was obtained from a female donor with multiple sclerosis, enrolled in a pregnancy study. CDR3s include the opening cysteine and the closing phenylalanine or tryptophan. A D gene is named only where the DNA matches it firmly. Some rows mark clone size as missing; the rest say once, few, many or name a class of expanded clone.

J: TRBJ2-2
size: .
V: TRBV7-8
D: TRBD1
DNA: TGTGCCAGCAGCTTTGAGGGGGCGCCGGTCACCGGGGAGCTGTTTTTT
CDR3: CASSFEGAPVTGELFF

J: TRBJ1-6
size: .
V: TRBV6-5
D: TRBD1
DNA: TGTGCCAGCAGTTACTCAACAGGGGAGGTTTCACCCCTCCACTTT
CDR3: CASSYSTGEVSPLHF

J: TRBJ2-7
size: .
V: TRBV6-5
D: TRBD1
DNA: TGTGCCAGCAGCCCTAGGACAGGGGCCTACGAGCAGTACTTC
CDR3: CASSPRTGAYEQYF

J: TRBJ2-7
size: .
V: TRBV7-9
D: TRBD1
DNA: TGTGCCAGCAGCTACCGGGACAGGGGCACCTACGAGCAGTACTTC
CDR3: CASSYRDRGTYEQYF

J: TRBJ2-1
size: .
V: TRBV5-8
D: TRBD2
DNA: TGTGCCAGCAGCTTGGAAGCGGGGGGGATAAGCTCCTACAATGAGCAGTTCTTC
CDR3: CASSLEAGGISSYNEQFF

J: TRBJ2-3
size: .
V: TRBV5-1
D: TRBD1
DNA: TGCGCCAGCAGCTTGGCCCCCGGACAGGGGGCGGTCACAGATACGCAGTATTTT
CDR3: CASSLAPGQGAVTDTQYF

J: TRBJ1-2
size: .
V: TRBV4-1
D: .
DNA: TGCGCCAGCAGCCAAGATCTGGGCAGGGGCTACACCTTC
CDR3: CASSQDLGRGYTF

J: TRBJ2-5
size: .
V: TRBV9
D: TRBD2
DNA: TGTGCCAGCAGCGTAGTAGCGGGAGTGGAGACCCAGTACTTC
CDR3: CASSVVAGVETQYF

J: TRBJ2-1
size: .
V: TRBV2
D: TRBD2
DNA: TGTGCCAGCAGCGAAATAGCGGGGGTTTACTACAATGAGCAGTTCTTC
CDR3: CASSEIAGVYYNEQFF

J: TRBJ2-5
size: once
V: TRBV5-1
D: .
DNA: TGCGCCAGCAGGGTCGGGGAAGAGACCCAGTACTTC
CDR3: CASRVGEETQYF

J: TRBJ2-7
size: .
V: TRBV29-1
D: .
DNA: TGCAGCGTTGAGGACAGTTCGACCTACGAGCAGTACTTC
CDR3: CSVEDSSTYEQYF

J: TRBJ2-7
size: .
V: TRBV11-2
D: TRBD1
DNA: TGTGCCAGCAGCTTATTAACCGGATTGGACAGGGGGGACTACGAGCAGTACTTC
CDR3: CASSLLTGLDRGDYEQYF

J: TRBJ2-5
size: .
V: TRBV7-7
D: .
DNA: TGTGCCAGCAGCACAACAGTGTACCAAGAGACCCAGTACTTC
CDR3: CASSTTVYQETQYF

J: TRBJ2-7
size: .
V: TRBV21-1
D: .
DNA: TGTGCCAGCAGCAAAGGGCGACAGGTGGGTTTGAGCTCCTACGAGCAGTACTTC
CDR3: CASSKGRQVGLSSYEQYF

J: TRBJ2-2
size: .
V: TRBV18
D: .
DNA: TGTGCCAGCTCACCATTTTCAGGGGCGAACACCGGGGAGCTGTTTTTT
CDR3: CASSPFSGANTGELFF

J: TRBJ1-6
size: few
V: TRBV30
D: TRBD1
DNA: TGTGCCTGGACCTCCAGGGGGCTTAATTCACCCCTCCACTTT
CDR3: CAWTSRGLNSPLHF

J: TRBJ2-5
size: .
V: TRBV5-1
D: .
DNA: TGCGCCAGCAGCCTGCGTTCGTCAGGGACCCAGTACTTC
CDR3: CASSLRSSGTQYF

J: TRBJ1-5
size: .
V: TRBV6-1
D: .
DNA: TGTGCCAGCAGTGAATTCGGGGGGTTAGATCAGCCCCAGCATTTT
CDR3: CASSEFGGLDQPQHF

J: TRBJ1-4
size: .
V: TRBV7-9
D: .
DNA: TGTGCCAGCAGGCCTCAAGGGGTTGAAAAACTGTTTTTT
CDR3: CASRPQGVEKLFF

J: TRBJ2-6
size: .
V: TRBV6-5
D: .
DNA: TGTGCCAGCAGTAGTGAGGCCACTGGGGCCAACGTCCTGACTTTC
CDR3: CASSSEATGANVLTF

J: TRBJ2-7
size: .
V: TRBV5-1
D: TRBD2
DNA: TGCGCCAGCAGGGGACTAGCGGGAAGTTCATACGAGCAGTACTTC
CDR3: CASRGLAGSSYEQYF

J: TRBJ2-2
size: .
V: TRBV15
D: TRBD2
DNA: TGTGCCACCAGCAGAACCCTTCTAGCGGGATTGAACACCGGGGAGCTGTTTTTT
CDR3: CATSRTLLAGLNTGELFF